The clone carrying this T cell receptor beta chain was observed many times. The target antigen is unknown. The CDR3 is 16 residues long. CDR1 is SGHTA and CDR2 is FQGNSA in the germline V gene. After removal of 5 bases from V and 5 bases from J, the junction contained 12 bases not matched to a gene. The sample is drawn from a study of blood T cells in healthy people across ages. Study-level points and caveats: A conclusive naive versus antigen-experienced comparison was prevented by the unsorted PBMCs.

Per sample, extraction of total RNA gave at least 5 micrograms in every case. For the second PCR, which ran for about 7 to 11 cycles, a sample-barcoded 5' primer and a J-beta primer mix were used. Using its own MiXCR run on the 5' RACE reads, TCRdb lists one record per CDR3 protein. The sample contains some 1.5 million distinct CDR3 sequences, under 30% of which appear only once. This sequence was found in a woman under 40 in good health. What was sequenced was blood. The rearrangement joins TRBV7-2 to TRBJ2-5, with 9 bases lining up with TRBD1. This CDR3 is CASSLGTGLIWETQYF. The CDR3 bases are TGTGCCAGCAGCCTTGGGACAGGGTTAATATGGGAGACCCAGTACTTC. The full variable domain, in which reference TRBV7-2 and TRBJ2-5 provide the parts outside the CDR3, is GAGVSQSPSNKVTEKGKDVELRCDPISGHTALYWYRQSLGQGLEFLIYFQGNSAPDKSGLPSDRFSAERTGGSVSTLTIQRTQQEDSAVYLCASSLGTGLIWETQYFGPGTRLLVL.